This T cell receptor (beta chain) stems from a study of blood T cell repertoires in COVID-19. Study at large: COVID-19 samples, acute and convalescent, were from the United States, Italy and Spain. PBMCs, B-cell-depleted T cells, or T cells provided the cDNA or gDNA that made up the material.

Trimming pared 3 bases from V and 4 bases from J, leaving 9 bases between. The CDR3 loop spans 13 amino acids. Germline V gene sequence: CDR1 DFQATT, CDR2 SNEGSKA (reference sequence). Source study methods: How many nucleated cells were present was estimated from reference gene primer amplification. The repertoire was sequenced with immunoSEQ multiplex PCR; TCRdb's copy has only in-frame clones and lacks some. Clone size and the V and J calls come from that table; the DNA yielded D and trimming. The sample has about 150,000 clones, 87% seen once. J is TRBJ2-2 and V is TRBV20-1, with a tentative D call TRBD2 (5 bases). This sequence was found in a man older than 75 with acute or convalescent COVID-19. The sample was peripheral blood. As DNA, the CDR3 is TGCAGTGCTAGTTGGGCGGGCACCGGGGAGCTGTTTTTT. Protein sequence: CSASWAGTGELFF.